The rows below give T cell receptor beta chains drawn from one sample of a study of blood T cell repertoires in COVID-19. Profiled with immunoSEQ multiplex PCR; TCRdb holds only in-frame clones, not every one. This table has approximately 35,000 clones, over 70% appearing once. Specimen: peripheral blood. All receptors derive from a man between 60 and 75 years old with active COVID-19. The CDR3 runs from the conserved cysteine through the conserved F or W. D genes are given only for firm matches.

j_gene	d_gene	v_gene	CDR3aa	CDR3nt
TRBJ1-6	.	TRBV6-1	CASSEGTVGSYNSPLHF	TGTGCCAGCAGTGAAGGGACAGTCGGATCCTATAATTCACCCCTCCACTTT
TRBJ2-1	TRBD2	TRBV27	CASSFLSVRENYNEQFF	TGTGCCAGCAGTTTCCTTTCGGTGCGGGAGAACTACAATGAGCAGTTCTTC
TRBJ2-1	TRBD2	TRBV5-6	CASSFYRLAGAFINEQFF	TGTGCCAGCAGCTTTTACAGACTAGCGGGAGCCTTTATCAATGAGCAGTTCTTC
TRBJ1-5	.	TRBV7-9	CASSLDNSYQPQHF	TGTGCCAGCAGCTTAGATAACAGCTATCAGCCCCAGCATTTT
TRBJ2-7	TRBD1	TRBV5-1	CASSLVTGDEQYF	TGCGCCAGCAGCTTGGTGACAGGGGACGAGCAGTACTTC
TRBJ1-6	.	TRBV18	CASCPGPSLNSPLHF	TGTGCCAGCTGCCCAGGGCCCTCGCTTAATTCACCCCTCCACTTT
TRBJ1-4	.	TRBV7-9	CASSLVQENEKLFF	TGTGCCAGCAGCTTAGTACAGGAGAATGAAAAACTGTTTTTT
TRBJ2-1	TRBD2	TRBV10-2	CASSEWGGHNEQFF	TGCGCCAGCAGTGAGTGGGGGGGACACAATGAGCAGTTCTTC
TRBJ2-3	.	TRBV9	CASSARTVTDTQYF	TGTGCCAGCAGCGCTAGGACAGTTACAGATACGCAGTATTTT
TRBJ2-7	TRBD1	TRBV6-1	CASSEAGWIWTGNDHEQYF	TGTGCCAGCAGTGAAGCGGGCTGGATCTGGACAGGGAACGACCACGAGCAGTACTTC
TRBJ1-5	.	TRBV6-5	CASSWSGQSNQPQHF	TGTGCCAGCAGTTGGTCCGGACAGAGCAATCAGCCCCAGCATTTT
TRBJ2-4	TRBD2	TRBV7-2	CASSPQGLAGPQYF	TGTGCCAGCAGCCCCCAGGGACTAGCGGGACCTCAGTACTTC
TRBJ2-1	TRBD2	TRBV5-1	CASRPTSGSIYNEQFF	TGCGCCAGCAGACCTACTAGCGGGAGCATCTACAATGAGCAGTTCTTC
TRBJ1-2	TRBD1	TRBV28	CASSLSSLGRGHYGYTF	TGTGCCAGCAGTTTATCCTCTCTGGGCAGGGGGCACTATGGTTACACCTTC
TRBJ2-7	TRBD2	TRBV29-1	CSVAGTSYEQYF	TGCAGCGTTGCCGGGACTAGCTACGAGCAGTACTTC
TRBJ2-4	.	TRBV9	CASSVGQGIAKNIQYF	TGTGCCAGCAGCGTGGGGCAGGGGATAGCCAAAAACATTCAGTACTTC
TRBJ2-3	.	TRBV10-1	CASGRDFSTDTQYF	TGCGCCAGCGGGAGAGACTTTAGCACAGATACGCAGTATTTT